The 7 T cell receptor beta chains below all came from one sample that was sequenced in a study of neurological immune-mediated disorders. Each CDR3 protein is one row after TCRdb ran MiXCR on the 5' RACE reads. The sample yields about 48,000 distinct CDR3 sequences, over 9.5% seen once. The time point denotes: longitudinal time-point 3. Sequencing used PBMCs. The source of these receptors is a male donor with HTLV-1-associated myelopathy (HAM/TSP).

The V call is TRBV5-5, the J call TRBJ1-6; D ambiguous. Per the germline V gene, CDR1 is SGHKS and CDR2 is YYEKEE (reference sequence). The V gene lost 0 bases and the J gene lost 0 bases, with 10 bases spanning the gap. CDR3 length: 17 residues. CDR3 loop: CASSLVGLISYNSPLHF. DNA of the CDR3: TGTGCCAGCAGCTTGGTGGGCCTAATCTCCTATAATTCACCCCTCCACTTT.

The sample holds a few counts of this clonotype. The chain uses TRBV20-1 and TRBJ2-5; TRBD1 agrees at 11 bases. CDR3 size: 15 residues. V lost 5 bases and J lost 4; bases outside the gene matches: 9. Germline assignment: CDR1 DFQATT and CDR2 SNEGSKA (reference sequence). The CDR3 DNA sequence: TGCAGTGCTGGTGACCCGGGACAGGGGGGAGAGACCCAGTACTTC. Translated, it gives CSAGDPGQGGETQYF.

This clonotype was counted at least ten times. V and J are TRBV3-1 and TRBJ2-6, with D possibly being TRBD2 (6 bases). V was shortened by 3 bases and J by 1 base, with 7 bases between the two germline ends. The CDR3 is made up of 15 amino acids. CDR1 is LGHDT, CDR2 YNNKEL, per germline (reference sequence). The CDR3 here is CASSQRGSGANVLTF. The CDR3 nucleotides are TGTGCCAGCAGCCAGCGGGGTTCTGGGGCCAACGTCCTGACTTTC.

Many counts were recorded for this clonotype. The chain recombines TRBV5-1 with TRBJ1-1, with D perhaps TRBD1 (5 bases). From germline, CDR1 is SGHRS and CDR2 YFSETQ. V lost 3 bases to trimming and J lost 4 bases, with 13 bases between them. The CDR3 is 14 amino acids. The CDR3 reads CASSSSGSGTEAFF. In DNA, the CDR3 is TGCGCCAGCAGCTCATCAGGGTCGGGCACTGAAGCTTTCTTT.

This clonotype appeared a few times. This rearrangement joins TRBV5-1 to TRBJ2-3; D unclear. V was trimmed by 0 bases and J by 6 bases, leaving 11 bases between them. Germline CDR1 and CDR2: SGHRS and YFSETQ. This CDR3 has 14 residues. The CDR3, as DNA: TGCGCCAGCAGCTTGGGCCAGCACGTCGATACGCAGTATTTT. As protein: CASSLGQHVDTQYF.

Worth noting for this clonotype: The junction departs from the called germline gene at one end, perhaps through a read error. The chain employs TRBV7-2 and TRBJ2-7; tentative D call: TRBD2 (7 bases). The CDR3 consists of 15 residues. Looked up from germline, CDR1 is SGHTA and CDR2 is FQGNSA. The CDR3 here is CASSGKGGTTYAQYF. CDR3 DNA sequence: TGTGCCAGCAGCGGAAAGGGGGGGACAACCTACGCGCAGTACTTC.

This clonotype was detected ten times or more. V is TRBV3-1 and J is TRBJ2-6; D not certain. The CDR3 is made up of 14 amino acids. V lost 3 bases and J 3 bases, leaving 6 bases between the germline ends. From germline, CDR1 is LGHDT and CDR2 YNNKEL (reference sequence). The CDR3 DNA follows: TGTGCCAGCAGCCACAAAATTGGGGCCAACGTCCTGACTTTC. Its protein is CASSHKIGANVLTF.